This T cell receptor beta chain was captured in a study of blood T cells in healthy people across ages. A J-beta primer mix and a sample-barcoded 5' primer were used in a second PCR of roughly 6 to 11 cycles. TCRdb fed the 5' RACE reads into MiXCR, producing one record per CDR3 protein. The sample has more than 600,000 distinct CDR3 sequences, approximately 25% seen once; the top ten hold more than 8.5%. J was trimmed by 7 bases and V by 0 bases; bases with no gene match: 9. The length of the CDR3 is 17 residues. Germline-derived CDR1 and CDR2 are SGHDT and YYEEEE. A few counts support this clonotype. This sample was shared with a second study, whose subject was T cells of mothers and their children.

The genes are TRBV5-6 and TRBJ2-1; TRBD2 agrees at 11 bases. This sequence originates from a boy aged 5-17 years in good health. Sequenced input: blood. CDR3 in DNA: TGTGCCAGCAGCTTGGGTACGGTAGCGGGGGGGAAAAATGAGCAGTTCTTC. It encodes CASSLGTVAGGKNEQFF.